The rows below give T cell receptor beta chains drawn from one sample of a study of blood T cell repertoires in COVID-19. Profiled with immunoSEQ multiplex PCR; TCRdb holds only in-frame clones, not every one. This table holds 350,000 to 400,000 clones, about nine tenths found once. What was sequenced was PBMCs or T cells enriched from blood (not recorded which). The receptors derive from a woman aged 40 to 50 who had been exposed to COVID-19. CDR3s include the opening cysteine and the closing phenylalanine or tryptophan. D genes are given only for firm matches. A row's size may be missing; if present it is once, few, many or a size class.

J gene | clone size | D gene | V gene | CDR3 DNA | CDR3 protein
TRBJ1-1 | . | . | TRBV4-3 | TGCGCCAGCAGCTCCCGGGAGAACACTGAAGCTTTCTTT | CASSSRENTEAFF
TRBJ2-5 | . | . | TRBV6-1 | TGTGCCAGCAGTGAAGCGATTGGCAGATTGAAGGAGACCCAGTACTTC | CASSEAIGRLKETQYF
TRBJ2-7 | . | TRBD1 | TRBV5-4 | TGTGCCAGCAGCCCGGGACAGGGAAGATACGAGCAGTACTTC | CASSPGQGRYEQYF
TRBJ1-6 | few | TRBD1 | TRBV6-1 | TGTGCCAGCAGTGAGCGACAGGGGGGATATAATTCACCCCTCCACTTT | CASSERQGGYNSPLHF
TRBJ1-2 | . | TRBD1 | TRBV18 | TGTGCCAGCTCACCACCGACGGACAGGGGTGGAGGCTACACCTTC | CASSPPTDRGGGYTF
TRBJ1-2 | . | TRBD1 | TRBV30 | TGTGCCTGGAGTGCCCAGGGGGGAGTTGATGGCTACACCTTC | CAWSAQGGVDGYTF
TRBJ1-2 | . | TRBD1 | TRBV5-8 | TGTGCCAGCAGCTTACAGGGGACCCCCTATGGCTACACCTTC | CASSLQGTPYGYTF
TRBJ1-6 | . | . | TRBV9 | TGTGCCAGCAGCGGCCCCCTGGGGGGGTCCAATTCACCCCTCCACTTT | CASSGPLGGSNSPLHF
TRBJ2-3 | once | . | TRBV6-5 | TGTGCCAGCACCCCGACTTATTTGAATACGCAGTATTTT | CASTPTYLNTQYF
TRBJ1-2 | . | . | TRBV7-9 | TGTGCCAGCAGCTTAGTGGGACAACGGTCCTATGGCTACACCTTC | CASSLVGQRSYGYTF
TRBJ2-1 | . | TRBD2 | TRBV20-1 | TGCAGTGCTAGTCGACTAGCGGGGGGCCGATACAATGAGCAGTTCTTC | CSASRLAGGRYNEQFF
TRBJ2-3 | . | . | TRBV15 | TGTGCCACCAGCAGAGATTTCGGCGGGATCGGCACAGATACGCAGTATTTT | CATSRDFGGIGTDTQYF
TRBJ1-2 | . | TRBD1 | TRBV19 | TGTGCCAGTAGTAGGGCACAGGGGAGTGGCTACACCTTC | CASSRAQGSGYTF
TRBJ1-4 | few | . | TRBV3-1/TRBV3-2 | TGTGCCAGCAGCCCCTGGGGCGCAGGGGCAACTAATGAAAAACTGTTTTTT | CASSPWGAGATNEKLFF
TRBJ1-1 | . | . | TRBV18 | TGTGCCAGCTCACCAAATAGTCACGACCCGAGGGCTGAAGCTTTCTTT | CASSPNSHDPRAEAFF
TRBJ2-1 | . | . | TRBV19 | TGTGCCAGTAGTATAACTGGTAGTTACGGTGAGCAGTTCTTC | CASSITGSYGEQFF
TRBJ2-1 | . | TRBD2 | TRBV7-9 | TGTGCCAGCAGCCCTGGACTAGCGGGGAATGAGCAGTTCTTC | CASSPGLAGNEQFF
TRBJ1-1 | . | . | TRBV9 | TGTGCCAGCAGCGCCTGGGGGGGTTTGGCCACTGAAGCTTTCTTT | CASSAWGGLATEAFF
TRBJ1-5 | . | TRBD1 | TRBV20-1 | TGCAGTGCTAGTAGGGGACAGGGGGTATCGCGGCAGCCCCAGCATTTT | CSASRGQGVSRQPQHF
TRBJ2-7 | . | TRBD1 | TRBV15 | TGTGCCACCAGCAGATACGGACAGGGTAGTAATAAGCAGTACTTC | CATSRYGQGSNKQYF
TRBJ1-1 | . | . | TRBV6-5 | TGTGCCAGCAGTTACCGCCCGGGACACCCGAACACTGAAGCTTTCTTT | CASSYRPGHPNTEAFF
TRBJ1-3 | . | . | TRBV7-3 | TGTGCCAGCAGCCCCCAGAAGGGGCCAGGAAACACCATATATTTT | CASSPQKGPGNTIYF
TRBJ1-4 | once | . | TRBV18 | TGTGCCAGCTCACGCGGCGTAGGGGTAACTAATGAAAAACTGTTTTTT | CASSRGVGVTNEKLFF
TRBJ2-1 | . | . | TRBV7-9 | TGTGCGAGCCAAGAGGGCAGAGGCTCCTACAATGAGCAGTTCTTC | CASQEGRGSYNEQFF
TRBJ1-2 | . | . | TRBV7-8 | TGTGCCAGCAGCTTCCGTCCAGGGTCGAACTATGGCTACACCTTC | CASSFRPGSNYGYTF
TRBJ1-5 | . | . | TRBV19 | TGTGCCAGTAGTATAAGAGGCATGACCGGAGGGAATCAGCCCCAGCATTTT | CASSIRGMTGGNQPQHF
TRBJ2-7 | . | TRBD1 | TRBV29-1 | TGCAGCGTGGGACAGGGGCAGGAGCAGTACTTC | CSVGQGQEQYF
TRBJ1-4 | . | TRBD1 | TRBV12-5 | TGTGCTAGTGGTCTCGGACAGGCAATTAATGAAAAACTGTTTTTT | CASGLGQAINEKLFF
TRBJ2-7 | . | TRBD2 | TRBV7-2 | TGTGCCAGCAGCTTATCGGGACTAGCGGGAGTCGAGCAGTACTTC | CASSLSGLAGVEQYF